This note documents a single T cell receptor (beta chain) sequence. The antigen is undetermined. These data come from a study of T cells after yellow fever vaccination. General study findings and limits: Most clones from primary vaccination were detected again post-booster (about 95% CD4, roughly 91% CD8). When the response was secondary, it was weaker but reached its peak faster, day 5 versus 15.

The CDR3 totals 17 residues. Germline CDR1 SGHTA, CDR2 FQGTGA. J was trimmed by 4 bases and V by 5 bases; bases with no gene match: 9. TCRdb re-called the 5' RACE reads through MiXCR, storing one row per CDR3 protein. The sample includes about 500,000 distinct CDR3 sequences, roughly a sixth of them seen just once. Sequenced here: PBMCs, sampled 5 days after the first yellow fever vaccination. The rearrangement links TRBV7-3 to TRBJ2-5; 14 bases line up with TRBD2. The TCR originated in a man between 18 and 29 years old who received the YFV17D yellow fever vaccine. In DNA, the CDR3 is TGTGCCAGCAGCAAGGGACTAGCGGGGGTTGAAGGAGAGACCCAGTACTTC. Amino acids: CASSKGLAGVEGETQYF.